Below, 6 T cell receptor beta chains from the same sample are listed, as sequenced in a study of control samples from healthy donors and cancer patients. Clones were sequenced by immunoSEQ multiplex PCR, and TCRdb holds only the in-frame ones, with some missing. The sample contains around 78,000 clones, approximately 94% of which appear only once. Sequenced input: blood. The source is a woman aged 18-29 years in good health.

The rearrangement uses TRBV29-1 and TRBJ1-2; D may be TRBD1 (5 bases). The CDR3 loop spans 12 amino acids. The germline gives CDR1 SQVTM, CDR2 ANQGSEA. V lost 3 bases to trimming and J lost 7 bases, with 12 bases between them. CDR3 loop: CSVEAGTRGYTF. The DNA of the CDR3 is TGCAGCGTTGAGGCAGGGACCCGTGGCTACACCTTC.

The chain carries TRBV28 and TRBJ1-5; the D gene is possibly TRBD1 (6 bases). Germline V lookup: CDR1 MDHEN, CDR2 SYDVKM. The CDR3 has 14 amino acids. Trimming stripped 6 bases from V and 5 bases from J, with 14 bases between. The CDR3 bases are TGTGCCAGCAGCCCAAGACAGGACCATCAGCCCCAGCATTTT. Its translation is CASSPRQDHQPQHF.

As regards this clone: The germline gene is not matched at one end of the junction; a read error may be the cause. CDR3 sequence reads: CSARAPEGRIF. CDR3 coding DNA: TGCAGTGCTAGAGCCCCTGAGGGACGGATCTTT. The V call is TRBV20-1, the J call TRBJ1-1; TRBD1 might be the D (5 bases). This CDR3 has 11 residues. In germline, CDR1 is DFQATT, CDR2 SNEGSKA (reference sequence).

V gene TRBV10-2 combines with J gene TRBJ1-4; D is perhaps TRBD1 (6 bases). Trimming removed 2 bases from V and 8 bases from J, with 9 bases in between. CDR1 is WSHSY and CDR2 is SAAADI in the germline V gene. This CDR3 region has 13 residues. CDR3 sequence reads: CASSERGWEKLFF. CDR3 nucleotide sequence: TGCGCCAGCAGTGAGAGGGGGTGGGAAAAACTGTTTTTT.

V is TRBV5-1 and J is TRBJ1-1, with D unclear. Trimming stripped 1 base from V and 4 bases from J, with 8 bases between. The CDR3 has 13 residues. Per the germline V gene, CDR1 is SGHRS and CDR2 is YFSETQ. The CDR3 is CASSLLVGTEAFF. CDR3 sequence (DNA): TGCGCCAGCAGCTTGCTCGTGGGCACTGAAGCTTTCTTT.

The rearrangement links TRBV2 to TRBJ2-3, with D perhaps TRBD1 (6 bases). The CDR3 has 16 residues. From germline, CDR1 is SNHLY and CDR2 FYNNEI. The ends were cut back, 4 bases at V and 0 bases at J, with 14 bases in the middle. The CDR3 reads CASSVGQTASTDTQYF. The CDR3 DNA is TGTGCCAGCAGTGTTGGACAGACGGCTAGCACAGATACGCAGTATTTT.